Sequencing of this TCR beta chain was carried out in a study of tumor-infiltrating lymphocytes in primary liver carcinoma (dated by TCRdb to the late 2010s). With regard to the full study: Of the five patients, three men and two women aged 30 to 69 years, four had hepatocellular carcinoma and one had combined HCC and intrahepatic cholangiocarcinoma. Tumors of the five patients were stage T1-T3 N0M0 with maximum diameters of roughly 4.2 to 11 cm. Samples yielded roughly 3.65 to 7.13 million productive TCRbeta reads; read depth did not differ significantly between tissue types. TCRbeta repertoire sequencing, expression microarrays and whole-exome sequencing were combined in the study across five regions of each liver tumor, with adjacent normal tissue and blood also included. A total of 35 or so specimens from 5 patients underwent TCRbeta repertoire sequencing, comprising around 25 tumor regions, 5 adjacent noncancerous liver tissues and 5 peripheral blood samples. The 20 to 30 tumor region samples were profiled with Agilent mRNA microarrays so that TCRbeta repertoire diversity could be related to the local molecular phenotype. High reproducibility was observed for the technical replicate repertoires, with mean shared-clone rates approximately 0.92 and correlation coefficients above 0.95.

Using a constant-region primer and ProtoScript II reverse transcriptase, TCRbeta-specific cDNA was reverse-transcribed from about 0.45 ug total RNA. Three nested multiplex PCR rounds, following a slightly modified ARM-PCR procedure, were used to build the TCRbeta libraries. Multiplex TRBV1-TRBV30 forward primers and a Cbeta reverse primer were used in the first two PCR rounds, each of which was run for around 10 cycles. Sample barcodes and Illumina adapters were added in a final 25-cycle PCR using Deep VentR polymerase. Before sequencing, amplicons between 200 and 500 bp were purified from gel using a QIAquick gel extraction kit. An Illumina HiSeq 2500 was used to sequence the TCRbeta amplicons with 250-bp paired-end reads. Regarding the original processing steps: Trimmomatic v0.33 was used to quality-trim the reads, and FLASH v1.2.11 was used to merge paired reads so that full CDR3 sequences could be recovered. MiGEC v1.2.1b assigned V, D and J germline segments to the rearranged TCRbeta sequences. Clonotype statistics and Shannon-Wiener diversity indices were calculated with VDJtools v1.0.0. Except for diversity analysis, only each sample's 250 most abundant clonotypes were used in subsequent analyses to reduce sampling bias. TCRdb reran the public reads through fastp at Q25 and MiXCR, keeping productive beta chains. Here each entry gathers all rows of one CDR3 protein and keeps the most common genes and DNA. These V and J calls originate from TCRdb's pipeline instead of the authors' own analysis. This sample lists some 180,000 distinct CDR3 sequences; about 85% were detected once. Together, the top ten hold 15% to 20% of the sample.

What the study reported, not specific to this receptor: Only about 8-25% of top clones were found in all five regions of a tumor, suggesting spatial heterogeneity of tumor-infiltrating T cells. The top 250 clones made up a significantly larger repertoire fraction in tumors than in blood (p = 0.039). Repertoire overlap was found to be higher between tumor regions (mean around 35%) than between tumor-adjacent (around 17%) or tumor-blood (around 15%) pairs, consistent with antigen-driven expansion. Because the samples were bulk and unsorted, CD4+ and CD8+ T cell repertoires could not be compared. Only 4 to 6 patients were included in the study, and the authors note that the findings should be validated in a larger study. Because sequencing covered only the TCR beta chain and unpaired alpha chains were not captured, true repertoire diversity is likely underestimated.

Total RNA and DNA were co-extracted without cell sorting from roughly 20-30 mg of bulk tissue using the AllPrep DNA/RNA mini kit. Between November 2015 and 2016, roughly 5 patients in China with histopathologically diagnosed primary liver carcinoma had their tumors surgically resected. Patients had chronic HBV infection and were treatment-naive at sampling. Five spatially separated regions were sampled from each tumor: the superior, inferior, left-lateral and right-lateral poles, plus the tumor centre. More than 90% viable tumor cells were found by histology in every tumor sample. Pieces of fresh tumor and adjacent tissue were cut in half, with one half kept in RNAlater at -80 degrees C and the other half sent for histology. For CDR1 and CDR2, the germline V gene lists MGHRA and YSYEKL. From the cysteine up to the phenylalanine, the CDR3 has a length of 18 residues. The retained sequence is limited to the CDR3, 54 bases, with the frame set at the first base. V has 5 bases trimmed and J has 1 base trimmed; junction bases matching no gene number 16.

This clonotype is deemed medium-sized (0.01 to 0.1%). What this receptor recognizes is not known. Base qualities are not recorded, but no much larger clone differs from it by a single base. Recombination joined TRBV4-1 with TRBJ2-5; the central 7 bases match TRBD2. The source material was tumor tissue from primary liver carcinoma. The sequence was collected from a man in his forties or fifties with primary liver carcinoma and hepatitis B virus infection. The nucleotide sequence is TGCGCCAGCAGCTCTTCAGGAGGCCCCGCTAGCGGCCAAGAGACCCAGTACTTC. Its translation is CASSSSGGPASGQETQYF.